This TCR beta chain comes out of a study of blood T cell repertoires in COVID-19. Study context: The origin of the acute and convalescent COVID-19 samples was the United States, Italy and Spain. Sample material is recorded as cDNA or gDNA derived from T cells, B-cell-depleted T cells, or PBMCs.

As originally analysed: Scientists estimated how many nucleated cells there were by amplifying reference gene primers. Method: immunoSEQ multiplex PCR; TCRdb's copy keeps in-frame clones and lacks some. That table is the source of V, J and clone size, and D and trimming were worked out from the DNA. The table includes 200,000 to 300,000 clones, about 79% detected once. Germline V gene sequence: CDR1 LNHDA, CDR2 SQIVND (reference sequence). The CDR3 length is 13 residues. V lost 5 bases and J lost 7; bases outside the gene matches: 6. The chain carries TRBV19 and TRBJ1-2; TRBD1 aligns across 8 bases. The clonotype originates from a woman over 75 with acute or convalescent COVID-19. Sequencing used peripheral blood. CDR3 sequence: CASSGQGFLGYTF. For the CDR3, the DNA is TGTGCCAGTAGTGGACAGGGCTTCCTTGGCTACACCTTC.